This record concerns one TCR beta chain sequence. Its matching antigen is unknown. This entry belongs to a study of cytomegalovirus exposure and HLA in healthy donors. General observations from the study: A previous analysis found most TCR beta V segments productive roughly 90% or roughly 30% of the time. Versus the approximately 700-donor mean, an Asian-associated ancestry cluster reportedly showed fewer N-insertions in a later analysis.

The primer mix had 60 Vbeta and 13 Jbeta primers. Profiling relied on immunoSEQ multiplex PCR, and the TCRdb table lists in-frame clones only, not all of them. The top ten clones hold 7% of a sample with approximately 150,000 clones, approximately 80% of them seen once. The CDR3 spans 13 residues. The germline gives CDR1 GTSNPN, CDR2 SVGIG (reference sequence). V dropped 3 bases and J dropped 2; count of bases not matched to a gene: 0. Sequencing input: PBMCs. The rearrangement uses TRBV30 and TRBJ2-7, with TRBD2 matching 11 bases. This clonotype originated in a woman under 40 in good health and CMV-seropositive. CDR3 residues: CAWRTSGTYEQYF. CDR3 sequence (DNA): TGTGCCTGGAGGACTAGCGGGACCTACGAGCAGTACTTC.